This TCR beta chain was observed in a study of shared clonotypes between healthy human individuals. Sequencing used immunoSEQ multiplex PCR; TCRdb keeps in-frame clones, though not all of them. The table lists approximately 2.4 million clones, approximately 96% of them singletons. The CDR3 contains 14 residues. V dropped 4 bases and J dropped 3 bases, with 14 bases sitting between them. The germline CDR1 and CDR2 sequences are SGHRS and YFSETQ. Sequenced material: naive CD4+ T cells sorted from blood. Subset defined: CD45RA+ positively selected. V gene TRBV5-1 combines with J gene TRBJ2-7; D gene unclear. The source is a man younger than 30 in good health. This CDR3 is CASSPRRTFYEQYF. As DNA, the CDR3 is TGCGCCAGCAGCCCCCGGCGGACGTTCTACGAGCAGTACTTC.